This is a list of T cell receptor beta chains from one sample in a study of T-cell reconstitution after alpha-beta-depleted transplantation in children. A single record per CDR3 protein comes from TCRdb applying MiXCR to the PCR reads. The table has hundreds of thousands of distinct CDR3 sequences, approximately 15% seen once. The sequencing used PBMCs, mostly from graft donor cells, collected 360 days after TCRalphabeta/CD19-depleted stem cell transplant. Receptor source: a male patient under 10 years old who had a stem cell transplant for acute lymphoblastic leukemia, so the T cells may come from the graft donor. The CDR3 runs from the conserved cysteine through the conserved F or W. D genes are given only for firm matches. A clone size is listed for some rows: how often the clone was seen (once, few, many), or a class if it is expanded.

d_gene	abundance	v_gene	j_gene	CDR3aa	CDR3nt
.	.	TRBV5-1	TRBJ2-7	CASSLEPRGYEQYF	TGCGCCAGCAGCTTGGAGCCCCGGGGGTACGAGCAGTACTTC
.	few	TRBV6-1	TRBJ1-6	CASSKAGGMDSPLHF	TGTGCCAGCAGTAAGGCGGGGGGGATGGATTCACCCCTCCACTTT
.	.	TRBV20-1	TRBJ2-3	CSARLDDRGGFGTDTQYF	TGCAGTGCTAGGTTGGACGACAGAGGAGGGTTCGGCACAGATACGCAGTATTTT
.	.	TRBV27	TRBJ1-1	CASSLWGRLGTEAFF	TGTGCCAGCAGTTTGTGGGGAAGATTGGGCACTGAAGCTTTCTTT
.	.	TRBV6-6	TRBJ1-2	CASSHRVRYGYTF	TGTGCCAGCAGTCACAGGGTGCGGTATGGCTACACCTTC
.	.	TRBV21-1	TRBJ2-4	CASTRTSGGASKNIQYF	TGTGCCAGCACCAGGACTAGCGGGGGGGCATCCAAAAACATTCAGTACTTC
.	once	TRBV6-2/TRBV6-3	TRBJ1-2	CASSYSRPIRDYGYTF	TGTGCCAGCAGTTACTCGAGACCGATCCGGGACTATGGCTACACCTTC
TRBD1	few	TRBV6-1	TRBJ2-3	CASSPRGQGPDTQYF	TGTGCCAGCAGCCCTAGGGGACAGGGTCCAGATACGCAGTATTTT
.	many	TRBV12-3/TRBV12-4	TRBJ1-1	CASSLVHGGTEAFF	TGTGCCAGCAGTTTAGTACACGGGGGCACTGAAGCTTTCTTT
TRBD2	.	TRBV4-2	TRBJ2-3	CASSQGGAGGSPRTDTQYF	TGTGCCAGCAGCCAAGGGGGGGCGGGGGGTTCCCCTCGCACAGATACGCAGTATTTT
TRBD1	.	TRBV5-5	TRBJ2-5	CASSLGQQGRETQYF	TGTGCCAGCAGCTTGGGCCAACAGGGGCGGGAGACCCAGTACTTC
TRBD1	.	TRBV6-5	TRBJ1-2	CASSSGGPNYGYTF	TGTGCCAGCAGTTCAGGGGGTCCTAACTATGGCTACACCTTC
.	many	TRBV7-6	TRBJ2-6	CASSLVPLTQGPGANVLTF	TGTGCCAGCAGCTTAGTTCCCCTCACACAGGGTCCTGGGGCCAACGTCCTGACTTTC
TRBD2	few	TRBV10-3	TRBJ2-1	CAISGFLAGVNEQFF	TGTGCCATCAGTGGGTTCCTAGCGGGAGTAAATGAGCAGTTCTTC
.	.	TRBV12-3/TRBV12-4	TRBJ1-5	CASNLGGQPQHF	TGTGCCAGCAACCTCGGGGGTCAGCCCCAGCATTTT
TRBD1	many	TRBV5-5	TRBJ2-2	CASSPRQGQATGELFF	TGTGCCAGCAGCCCAAGACAGGGTCAGGCCACCGGGGAGCTGTTTTTT
.	once	TRBV12-3/TRBV12-4	TRBJ1-1	CASSLVRTVNTEAFF	TGTGCCAGCAGTTTAGTACGTACAGTGAACACTGAAGCTTTCTTT
TRBD1	.	TRBV12-3/TRBV12-4	TRBJ1-1	CASSRGGQGDTEAFF	TGTGCCAGCAGTCGCGGGGGACAGGGGGACACTGAAGCTTTCTTT
.	few	TRBV6-2/TRBV6-3	TRBJ2-5	CASSYGASIQETQYF	TGTGCCAGCAGTTACGGGGCCAGTATCCAAGAGACCCAGTACTTC
.	many	TRBV12-3/TRBV12-4	TRBJ2-1	CASSSRIGGRYNEQFF	TGTGCCAGCAGTTCTCGTATCGGGGGGCGCTACAATGAGCAGTTCTTC